The 21 T cell receptor beta chains presented below share a single source sample, sequenced in a study of prognosis after radiotherapy for stage I lung cancer. Amplification of TCR beta CDR3 from genomic DNA used two-round multiplex PCR. The authors ran first-round PCR with primers specific to each TRBV and TRBJ gene. MiXCR, applied by TCRdb to the multiplex PCR reads, yields one record per CDR3 protein. This table has roughly 13,000 distinct CDR3 sequences, approximately 30% appearing once. The source was PBMCs, collected before or after stereotactic body radiation therapy (not recorded which). The receptors originated from a donor older than 45 with non-small cell lung cancer.

This clonotype was recorded many times. The genes are TRBV29-1 and TRBJ2-5, with 15 bases that match TRBD2. The CDR3 length is 19 residues. J lost 1 base, V lost 0 bases, and 9 bases had no gene match. CDR1 and CDR2 (germline): SQVTM, ANQGSEA. DNA for the CDR3: TGCAGCGTTGAAGATCAAGTGGGACTAGCGGGAGGCTCCCAAGAGACCCAGTACTTC. Its translation is CSVEDQVGLAGGSQETQYF.

By frequency in the sample, this clonotype is medium-sized (0.01 to 0.1%). The chain joins TRBV7-9 to TRBJ2-7; D ambiguous. Germline V gene data show CDR1 as SEHNR and CDR2 as FQNEAQ (reference sequence). This CDR3 region has 14 residues. V was trimmed by 2 bases and J by 1 base, leaving 9 bases between them. CDR3 residues: CASSLSTPSYEQYF. CDR3 coding DNA: TGTGCCAGCAGCTTATCGACACCTTCCTACGAGCAGTACTTC.

A note on this clonotype: A single base separates this from a much larger clone, so it may be a read error. This likely comes from a read error, as the CDR3 has no conserved phenylalanine or tryptophan at its end. The chain carries TRBV28 and TRBJ2-5; 9 nucleotides agree with TRBD2. CDR1 and CDR2 from the germline V gene are MDHEN and SYDVKM. After removal of 5 bases from V and 5 bases from J, the junction contained 9 bases not matched to a gene. The CDR3 is 15 residues long. CDR3 protein: CASSGISGRRETQYC. In DNA, the CDR3 is TGTGCCAGCAGTGGCATTAGCGGGAGACGGGAGACCCAGTACTGC.

The rearrangement joins TRBV7-2 to TRBJ2-5; TRBD2 aligns across 8 bases. V gave up 5 bases and J gave up 7 bases; unmatched junction bases: 9. Germline V gives CDR1 SGHTA, CDR2 FQGNSA. This CDR3 has 14 residues. The CDR3: CASSTLAGGRTQYF. DNA of the CDR3: TGTGCCAGCAGCACCCTAGCGGGTGGAAGGACCCAGTACTTC.

The chain is built from TRBV6-2 or TRBV6-3 and TRBJ2-2, with TRBD1 identical over 7 bases. This CDR3 is 15 amino acids long. Trimming cost V 6 bases and J 10 bases; bases outside gene matches: 14. Germline CDR1 is MNHEY and CDR2 is SVGEGT. This chain's CDR3 is CASRTSGTVSLELFF. DNA of the CDR3: TGTGCCAGCAGAACCTCTGGGACAGTGTCCTTGGAGCTGTTTTTT.

This clonotype was seen many times. V is TRBV28 and J is TRBJ2-2, with TRBD2 identical over 11 bases. The CDR3 is made up of 15 amino acids. Germline CDR1 MDHEN, CDR2 SYDVKM. V lost 3 bases to trimming and J lost 7 bases; unmatched junction nucleotides: 4. CDR3 amino acids: CASSFSGGAFGELFF. For the CDR3, the DNA is TGTGCCAGCAGTTTTAGCGGGGGGGCCTTCGGGGAGCTGTTTTTT.

This clonotype was seen at least ten times. The chain uses TRBV7-8 and TRBJ2-5; 10 bases line up with TRBD2. This CDR3 is 19 amino acids long. Losses at the gene ends were 1 base for V and 2 bases for J; bases not matched to a gene: 13. Germline V gene sequence: CDR1 SGHVS, CDR2 FQNEAQ. The DNA for the CDR3 is TGTGCCAGCAGCTTAGACGCAGCGGGGGGGCCGCCTGAACAAGAGACCCAGTACTTC. Protein sequence: CASSLDAAGGPPEQETQYF.

As to this clonotype: A far larger clone is one nucleotide away, so this likely arose from a read error. V and J are TRBV6-2 or TRBV6-3 and TRBJ1-1; 9 nucleotides match TRBD1. CDR3 length: 16 amino acids. Germline CDR1 and CDR2: MNHEY and SVGEGT. In DNA form, the CDR3 reads TGTGCCAGCAGAGAAACAGGGGGCCCTTTAGGCACTGAAGCTTTATTT. Amino acid sequence: CASRETGGPLGTEALF.

Note on this clonotype: This likely traces to a read error, being one base from a far larger clone. This sequence joins TRBV2 and TRBJ2-7; 7 nucleotides line up with TRBD1. The length of the CDR3 is 13 residues. V was pared by 7 bases and J by 7 bases, with 10 bases of the junction left unmatched. Germline CDR1 is SNHLY and CDR2 is FYNNEI. The CDR3 nucleotides read TGTGCCAGCAATAGGGACAGCATAGGAGAGCAGTACTTC. Encoded protein: CASNRDSIGEQYF.

This clonotype was recorded many times. V is TRBV5-1 and J is TRBJ2-3, with D perhaps TRBD1 (7 bases). The CDR3 contains 17 residues. CDR1 SGHRS and CDR2 YFSETQ come from the germline V gene. Trimming shortened V by 2 bases and J by 2 bases, and 18 bases separated the two germline ends. The CDR3 loop reads CASSFLAGQRLTDTQYF. In DNA, the CDR3 is TGCGCCAGCAGCTTTTTGGCGGGACAGAGACTCACAGATACGCAGTATTTT.

By share, this clonotype counts as medium-sized (0.01 to 0.1%). The chain joins TRBV12-3 or TRBV12-4 to TRBJ2-1; tentatively, D is TRBD2 (5 bases). V lost 5 bases and J 3 bases, leaving 14 bases between the germline ends. The CDR3 covers 15 residues. The CDR3 DNA is TGTGCCAGCAGTATTAGCGCGACGCTCTACAATGAGCAGTTCTTC. It codes for CASSISATLYNEQFF.

This clonotype has at least ten counts. The V gene is TRBV30, the J gene TRBJ2-5; tentatively, D is TRBD1 or TRBD2 (6 bases each). Germline-derived CDR1 and CDR2 are GTSNPN and SVGIG (reference sequence). The V gene lost 0 bases and the J gene lost 2 bases, with 10 bases spanning the gap. The CDR3 contains 14 residues. CDR3 nucleotides: TGTGCCTGGAGTGTAGGGGGGCGACAAGAGACCCAGTACTTC. It translates to CAWSVGGRQETQYF.

Of note for this clonotype: With a far larger clone one base away, a read error is the likely cause. The chain has TRBV11-2 and TRBJ2-2; 7 nucleotides align to TRBD1. Germline V CDR1 and CDR2: SGHAT, FQNNGV. CDR3 length: 14 amino acids. CDR3 bases: TGTGGCAGCATAAGGACAGGGAACACCGGGGAGCTGTTTTTT. Its translation: CGSIRTGNTGELFF.

The sample holds many counts of this clonotype. The chain is built from TRBV20-1 and TRBJ2-1; D gene uncertain. CDR1 and CDR2 from the germline V gene are DFQATT and SNEGSKA (reference sequence). V was shortened by 0 bases and J by 7 bases, with 13 bases between the two germline ends. The CDR3 totals 14 residues. The CDR3 DNA reads as TGCAGTGCTAGAGACCCCTCGGGCAGAAATGAGCAGTTCTTC. Translation gives CSARDPSGRNEQFF.

There are many counts of this clonotype. V and J are TRBV3-1 and TRBJ1-2; 7 bases fit TRBD1. V lost 4 bases and J lost 4; bases outside the gene matches: 6. Germline V gene data show CDR1 as LGHDT and CDR2 as YNNKEL (reference sequence). The CDR3 runs to 14 residues. The CDR3 reads CASSPGGVSYGYTF. CDR3 sequence (DNA): TGTGCCAGCAGCCCAGGGGGGGTGAGCTATGGCTACACCTTC.

The chain has TRBV6-5 and TRBJ1-6; D is perhaps TRBD1 (5 bases). The CDR3 is 13 residues long. Germline assignment: CDR1 MNHEY and CDR2 SVGAGI. With 4 bases removed from V and 5 bases from J, the gap between germline ends came to 6 bases. CDR3 nucleotide sequence: TGTGCCAGCAGTTCAGGGAATAATTCACCCCTCCACTTT. Protein product: CASSSGNNSPLHF.

In its sample, this clonotype ranks as medium-sized. V usage is TRBV11-3 and J usage is TRBJ2-2; weak D call: TRBD2 (5 bases). Germline CDR1 SGHNT, CDR2 YENEEA. This CDR3 is 14 amino acids long. The V end was cut by 5 bases, the J end by 3 bases, with 10 bases between. Written as DNA, the CDR3 is TGTGCCAGCAGCCGAAGAGCGGACACCGGGGAGCTGTTTTTT. Its translation is CASSRRADTGELFF.

About this clonotype: This probably arose from a read error, given a far larger clone one base away. The genes are TRBV28 and TRBJ2-7, with D hard to call. Germline V CDR1 and CDR2: MDHEN, SYDVKM. CDR3 length: 13 residues. The CDR3 spells CASRLSGSYKQYF. The CDR3, as DNA: TGTGCCAGCAGGTTATCCGGCTCCTACAAGCAGTACTTC. Full variable domain (outside the CDR3, taken from reference TRBV28 and TRBJ2-7): DVKVTQSSRYLVKRTGEKVFLECVQDMDHENMFWYRQDPGLGLRLIYFSYDVKMKEKGDIPEGYSVSREKKERFSLILESASTNQTSMYLCASRLSGSYKQYFGPGTRLTVT.

This clonotype was observed at least ten times. The chain combines TRBV5-1 with TRBJ1-2, with 7 bases that match TRBD1. CDR3 size: 16 residues. Germline values: CDR1 SGHRS, CDR2 YFSETQ. Trimming cost V 4 bases and J 8 bases; bases outside gene matches: 17. In DNA, the CDR3 is TGCGCCAGCAGCCAGGGGGACTTAACAGGGAAGCCAGGCTACACCTTC. The encoded protein is CASSQGDLTGKPGYTF.

This chain connects TRBV6-1 to TRBJ1-2; no firm D call. V lost 6 bases to trimming and J lost 8 bases, with 28 bases between them. The CDR3 is 17 residues long. Looked up from germline, CDR1 is MNHNS and CDR2 is SASEGT. The CDR3 nucleotides read TGTGCCAGCAGCTTCCTCCCACATGGGGTGTACGCTCGAGGCTACACCTTC. As protein: CASSFLPHGVYARGYTF.

This clonotype was detected ten times or more. The chain combines TRBV3-1 with TRBJ2-1; perhaps TRBD2 as D (6 bases). This CDR3 spans 17 amino acids. Per germline, CDR1 LGHDT and CDR2 YNNKEL (reference sequence). V dropped 0 bases and J dropped 0 bases, with 12 bases sitting between them. The CDR3 protein is CASSQEGRGSSYNEQFF. CDR3 nucleotides: TGTGCCAGCAGCCAAGAGGGGCGGGGTAGCTCCTACAATGAGCAGTTCTTC.